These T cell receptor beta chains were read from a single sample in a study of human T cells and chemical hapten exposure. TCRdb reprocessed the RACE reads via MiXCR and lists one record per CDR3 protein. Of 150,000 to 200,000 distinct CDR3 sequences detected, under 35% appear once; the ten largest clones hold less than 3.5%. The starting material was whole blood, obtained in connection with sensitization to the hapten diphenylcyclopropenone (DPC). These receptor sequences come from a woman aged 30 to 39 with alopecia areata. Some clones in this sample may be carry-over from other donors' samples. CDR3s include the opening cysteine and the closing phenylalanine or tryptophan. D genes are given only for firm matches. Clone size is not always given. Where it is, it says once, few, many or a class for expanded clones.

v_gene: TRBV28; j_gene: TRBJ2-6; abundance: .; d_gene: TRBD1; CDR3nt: TGTGCCAGCAGCAGGGACAGGGGGTCTGGGGCCAACGTCCTGACTTTC; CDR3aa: CASSRDRGSGANVLTF
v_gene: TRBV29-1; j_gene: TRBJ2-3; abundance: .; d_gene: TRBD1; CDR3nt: TGCAGCGTGCCGGGACAGGGGTTTAGCGGAGATACGCAGTATTTT; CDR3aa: CSVPGQGFSGDTQYF
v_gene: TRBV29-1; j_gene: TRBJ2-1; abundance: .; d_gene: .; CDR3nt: TGCAGCGTTGACTCCAGGGAGGAGTTGGAGATCTTC; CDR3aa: CSVDSREELEIF
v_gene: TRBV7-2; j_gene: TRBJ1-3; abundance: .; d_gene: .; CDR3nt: TGTGCCAGCAGCTTAGTCTCCGTTACAGCAAACACCATATATTTT; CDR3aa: CASSLVSVTANTIYF
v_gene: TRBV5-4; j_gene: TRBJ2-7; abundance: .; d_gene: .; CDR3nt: TGTGCCAGCAGCTTGGGACCTACCCACTACGAGCAGTGCTTC; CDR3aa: CASSLGPTHYEQCF
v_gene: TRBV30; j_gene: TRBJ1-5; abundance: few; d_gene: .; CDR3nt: TGTGCCTGGAGTGTAGGGGGGTCGGGTCAGCCCCAGCATTTT; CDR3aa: CAWSVGGSGQPQHF
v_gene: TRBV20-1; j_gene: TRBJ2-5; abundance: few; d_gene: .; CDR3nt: TGCAGTGCTAGAGTGGGCCTAGCCCAAGAGACCCAGTACTTC; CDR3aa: CSARVGLAQETQYF
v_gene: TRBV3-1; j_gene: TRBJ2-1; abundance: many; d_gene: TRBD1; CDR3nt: TGTGCCAGCAGCCAAGGGACAGGCGGGAATGAGCAGTTCTTC; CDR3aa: CASSQGTGGNEQFF
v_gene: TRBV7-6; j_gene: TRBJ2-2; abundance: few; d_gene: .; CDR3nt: TGTGCCAGCAGCCCGTCTTTTGGACGACGCACCGGGGAGCTGTTTTTT; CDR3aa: CASSPSFGRRTGELFF
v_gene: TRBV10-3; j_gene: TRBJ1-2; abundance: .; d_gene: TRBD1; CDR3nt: TGTGCCACCTCTCAACAGGGGGCGTATGGCTACACCTTC; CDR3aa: CATSQQGAYGYTF
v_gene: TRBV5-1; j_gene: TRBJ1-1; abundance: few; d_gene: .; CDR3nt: TGCGCCAGCAGCTGGAGGGACGGAGATGAAGCTTTCTTT; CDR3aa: CASSWRDGDEAFF
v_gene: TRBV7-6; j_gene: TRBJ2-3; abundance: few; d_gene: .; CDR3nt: TGTGCCAGCAGCTCGCCTGACACCACAGATACGCAGTATTTT; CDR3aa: CASSSPDTTDTQYF
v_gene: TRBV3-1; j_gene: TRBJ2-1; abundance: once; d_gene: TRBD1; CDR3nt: TGTGCCAGCACCTCGGACAGGAGCTCCTACAATGAGCAGTTCTTC; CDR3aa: CASTSDRSSYNEQFF
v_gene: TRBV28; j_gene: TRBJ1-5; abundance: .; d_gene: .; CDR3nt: TGTGCCAGCCTCTTTGGGGGTCAGCCCCAGCATTTT; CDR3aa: CASLFGGQPQHF
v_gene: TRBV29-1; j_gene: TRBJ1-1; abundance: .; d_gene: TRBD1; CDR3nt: TGCAGCGTTTTAGGTGACAGGGAAATGAACACTGAAGCTTTCTTT; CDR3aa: CSVLGDREMNTEAFF
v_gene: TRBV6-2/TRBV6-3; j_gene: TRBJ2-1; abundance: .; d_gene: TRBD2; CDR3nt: TGTGCCAGCAGTTACTCGATAGCGGGAGCTGACGGGAGCGCCTACAATGAGCAGTTCTTC; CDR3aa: CASSYSIAGADGSAYNEQFF
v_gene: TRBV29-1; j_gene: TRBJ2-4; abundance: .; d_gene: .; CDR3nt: TGCAGCGTTGAACTCGGGAGACGGGCCAAAAACATTCAGTACTTC; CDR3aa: CSVELGRRAKNIQYF
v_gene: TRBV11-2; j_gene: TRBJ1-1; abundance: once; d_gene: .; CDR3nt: TGTGCCAGCAGCCTTCACAACAGGGCTGAAGCTTTCTTT; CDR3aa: CASSLHNRAEAFF
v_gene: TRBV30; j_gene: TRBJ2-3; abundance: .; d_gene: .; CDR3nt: TGTGCCTTGGATCCCCAGGGATCGGCAGATACGCAGTATTTT; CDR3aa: CALDPQGSADTQYF
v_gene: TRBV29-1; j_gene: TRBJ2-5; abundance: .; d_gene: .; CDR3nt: TGCAGCGTTGCACTAGTAGCTGAGACCCAGTACTTC; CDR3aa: CSVALVAETQYF
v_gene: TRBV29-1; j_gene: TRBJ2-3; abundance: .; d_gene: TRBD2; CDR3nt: TGCAGCGTCTCTAGCGGGGGACCAGATACGCAGTATTTT; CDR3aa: CSVSSGGPDTQYF
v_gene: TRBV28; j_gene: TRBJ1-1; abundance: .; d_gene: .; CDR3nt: TGTGCCAGCACCCAGCGGCCCTTGAACACTGAAGCTTTCTTT; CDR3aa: CASTQRPLNTEAFF
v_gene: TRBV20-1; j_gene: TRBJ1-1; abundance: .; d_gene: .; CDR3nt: TGCAGTGCTAGCCCCGGACAGAACACTGAAGCTTTCTTT; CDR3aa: CSASPGQNTEAFF
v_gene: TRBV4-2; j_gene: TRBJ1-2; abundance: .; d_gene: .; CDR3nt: TGTGCCAGCAGCCAAGATGCGGCTGTTGGGTACTATGGCTACACCTTC; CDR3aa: CASSQDAAVGYYGYTF
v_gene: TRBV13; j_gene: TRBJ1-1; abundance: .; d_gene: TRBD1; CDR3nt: TGTGCCAGCAGCCAAGGGGGACAGGGAGTCACTGAAGCTTTCTTT; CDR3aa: CASSQGGQGVTEAFF
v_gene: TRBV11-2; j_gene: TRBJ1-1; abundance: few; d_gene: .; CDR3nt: TGTGCCAGCAGCTTAGTCCCCCGGGGGCGCCGGGGTTGGAACACTGAAGCTTTCTTT; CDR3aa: CASSLVPRGRRGWNTEAFF
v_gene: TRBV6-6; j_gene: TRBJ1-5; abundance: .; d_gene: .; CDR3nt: TGTGCCAGCAGACCAAGACAGACCAATCAGCCCCAGCATTTT; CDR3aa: CASRPRQTNQPQHF
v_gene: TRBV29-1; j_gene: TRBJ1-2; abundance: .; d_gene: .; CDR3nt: TGCAGCGTAGAACAGGGATCTGACTATGGCTACACCTTC; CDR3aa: CSVEQGSDYGYTF
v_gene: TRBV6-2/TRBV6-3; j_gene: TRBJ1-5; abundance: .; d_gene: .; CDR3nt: TGTGCCAGCAGCTGGGTGGGTGGCGATCAGCCCCAGCATTTT; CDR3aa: CASSWVGGDQPQHF
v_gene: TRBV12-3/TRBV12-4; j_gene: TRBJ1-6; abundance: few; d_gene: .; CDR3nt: TGTGCCAGCAGCCTGTATGGGAATTCACCCCTCCACTTT; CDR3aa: CASSLYGNSPLHF
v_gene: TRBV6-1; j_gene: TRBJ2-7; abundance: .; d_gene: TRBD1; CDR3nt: TGTGCCAGCAGAACGGGGATGACAGGGGACAACGAGCAGTACTTC; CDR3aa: CASRTGMTGDNEQYF
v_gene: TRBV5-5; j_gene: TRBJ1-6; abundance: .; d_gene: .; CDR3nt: TGTGCCAGCAGCTCAGGGGCTGATTCACCCCTCCACTTT; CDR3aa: CASSSGADSPLHF
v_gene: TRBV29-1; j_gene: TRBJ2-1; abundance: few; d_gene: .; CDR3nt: TGCAGCGTTCCCAAGGTTAATGAGCAGTTCTTC; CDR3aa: CSVPKVNEQFF
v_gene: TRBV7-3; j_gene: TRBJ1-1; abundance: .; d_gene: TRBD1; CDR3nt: TGTGCCAGCAGCTCCTTCCCGGGACAGGGAGAAGCTTTCTTT; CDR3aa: CASSSFPGQGEAFF
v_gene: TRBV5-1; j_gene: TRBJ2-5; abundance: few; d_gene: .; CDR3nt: TGCGCCAGCAGTCCCACGGCGGGAGTCAGGGGAGAGACCCAGTACTTC; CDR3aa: CASSPTAGVRGETQYF
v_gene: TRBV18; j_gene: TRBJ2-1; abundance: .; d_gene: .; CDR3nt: TGTGCCAGCTCACCATCGATTGAGCAGTTCTTC; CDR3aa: CASSPSIEQFF
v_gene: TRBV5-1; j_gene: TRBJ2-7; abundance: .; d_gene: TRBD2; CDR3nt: TGCGCCAGCAGCCCAACTAGCGGGAGCAACCACGAGCAGTACTTC; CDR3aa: CASSPTSGSNHEQYF
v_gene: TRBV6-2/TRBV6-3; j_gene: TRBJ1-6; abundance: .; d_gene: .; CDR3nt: TGTGCCAGCAGTTACCAGGGAAGGGATTCACCCCTCCACTTT; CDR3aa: CASSYQGRDSPLHF
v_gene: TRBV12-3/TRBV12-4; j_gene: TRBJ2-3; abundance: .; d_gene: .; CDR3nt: TGTGCCAGCAGGGACCTAAGTGGGGGAGTCGAGCAGTATTTT; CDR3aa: CASRDLSGGVEQYF
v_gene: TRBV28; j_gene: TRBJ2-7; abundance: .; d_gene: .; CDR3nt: TGTGCCAGCAGTTTCATTGGACGCGAGCAGTACTTC; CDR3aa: CASSFIGREQYF
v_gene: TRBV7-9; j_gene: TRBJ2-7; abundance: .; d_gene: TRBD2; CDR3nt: TGTGCCAGCAGCTCGGAAAGCGGGGGGTACGAGCAGTACTTC; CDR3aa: CASSSESGGYEQYF
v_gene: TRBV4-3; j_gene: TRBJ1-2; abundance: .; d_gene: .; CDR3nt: TGCGCCAGCAGCCCTGAGACAGCGCCCCATGGCTACACCTTC; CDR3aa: CASSPETAPHGYTF
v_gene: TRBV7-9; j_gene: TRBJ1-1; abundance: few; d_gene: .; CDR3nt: TGTGCCAGCAGCTTAGGAGCAGGGGTGAACACTGAAGCTTTCTTT; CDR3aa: CASSLGAGVNTEAFF
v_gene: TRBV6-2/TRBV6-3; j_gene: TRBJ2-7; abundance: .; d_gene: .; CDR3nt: TGTGCCAGCAGTTACGGTGTCTCCAGTTGGAACTACGAGCAGTACTTC; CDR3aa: CASSYGVSSWNYEQYF
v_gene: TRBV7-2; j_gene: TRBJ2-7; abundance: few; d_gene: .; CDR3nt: TGTGCCAGCAGCAGGGACCCAAACTACGAGCAGTACTTC; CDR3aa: CASSRDPNYEQYF
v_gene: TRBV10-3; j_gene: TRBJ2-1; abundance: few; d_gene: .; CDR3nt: TGTGCCATCAGTCACCGAGGCGCTGAGCAGTTCTTC; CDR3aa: CAISHRGAEQFF
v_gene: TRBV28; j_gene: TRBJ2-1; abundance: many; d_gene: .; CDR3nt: TGTGCCAGCAGTGACAATGAGCAGTTCTTC; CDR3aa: CASSDNEQFF